This T cell receptor (beta chain) stems from a study of blood T cell repertoires in COVID-19. Self-reported history from a screening survey and questionnaire set each donor's cohort. This CDR3 is 14 amino acids long. Germline V lookup: CDR1 SNHLY, CDR2 FYNNEI. V was pared by 2 bases and J by 6 bases, with 13 bases between. Source study methods: Amplification from reference gene primers served as the basis for estimated nucleated cell counts. Produced via immunoSEQ multiplex PCR; TCRdb's table is partial and in-frame only. V, J and clone size are taken as reported in that table, and D and trimming were inferred from the DNA itself. The data contain 300,000 to 350,000 clones, around 85% of them singletons.

This rearrangement joins TRBV2 to TRBJ1-1, with TRBD1 as a possible D gene (6 bases). The sequenced material came from PBMCs or T cells enriched from blood (not recorded which). This sequence originates from a woman in her thirties or forties with acute COVID-19. CDR3 nucleotide sequence: TGTGCCAGCAGTGAACCAGGGGAAGGGGCTGAAGCTTTCTTT. It specifies CASSEPGEGAEAFF.